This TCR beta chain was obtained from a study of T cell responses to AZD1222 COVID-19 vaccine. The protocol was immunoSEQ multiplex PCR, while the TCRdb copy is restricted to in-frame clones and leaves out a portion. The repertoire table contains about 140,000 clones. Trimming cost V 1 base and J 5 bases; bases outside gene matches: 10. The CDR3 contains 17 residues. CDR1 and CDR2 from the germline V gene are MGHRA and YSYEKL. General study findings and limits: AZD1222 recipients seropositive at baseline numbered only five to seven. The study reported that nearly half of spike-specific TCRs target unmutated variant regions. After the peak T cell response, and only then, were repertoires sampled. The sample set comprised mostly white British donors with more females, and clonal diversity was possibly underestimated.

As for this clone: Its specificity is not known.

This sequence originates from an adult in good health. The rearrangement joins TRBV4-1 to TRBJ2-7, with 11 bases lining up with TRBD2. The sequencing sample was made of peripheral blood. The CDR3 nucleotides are TGCGCCAGCAGCCAAGGTAGCGGGGGGGCCCTTAGGGACGAGCAGTACTTC. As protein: CASSQGSGGALRDEQYF.